The 21 T cell receptor beta chains reported below all come from one sample, sequenced in a study of OX40 agonist ivuxolimab in advanced cancers. Profiled with immunoSEQ multiplex PCR; TCRdb holds only in-frame clones, not every one. The sample records tens of thousands of clones, approximately 84% being singletons. The input for sequencing was CD4+ or CD8+ T cells sorted from blood, taken in a trial of the OX40 agonist ivuxolimab. These TCRs come from an adult with an advanced solid tumor such as melanoma, head and neck, liver or kidney cancer.

The V call is TRBV6-6, the J call TRBJ1-2; D is uncertain. The CDR3 extends over 11 amino acids. Deletions cut 0 bases from V and 8 bases from J, with 4 bases between. CDR1 MNHNY and CDR2 SVGAGI come from the germline V gene (reference sequence). The chain's CDR3 is CASSYSWGYTF. CDR3 nucleotides: TGTGCCAGCAGTTACTCGTGGGGCTACACCTTC.

The chain recombines TRBV28 with TRBJ2-4; 8 bases agree with TRBD1. CDR3 length: 14 residues. V lost 5 bases and J lost 8; bases outside the gene matches: 8. The germline gives CDR1 MDHEN, CDR2 SYDVKM. As DNA, the CDR3 is TGTGCCAGCAGTCTGGCAGGGGGCGGGTACATTCAGTACTTC. It yields the protein CASSLAGGGYIQYF. The full variable domain, rest sourced from reference TRBV28 and TRBJ2-4, is DVKVTQSSRYLVKRTGEKVFLECVQDMDHENMFWYRQDPGLGLRLIYFSYDVKMKEKGDIPEGYSVSREKKERFSLILESASTNQTSMYLCASSLAGGGYIQYFGAGTRLSVL.

In its sample, this clone was seen a few times. This rearrangement joins TRBV15 to TRBJ1-1; D ambiguous. The CDR3 covers 14 residues. Trimming cost V 0 bases and J 7 bases, with 12 bases left between them. Per germline, CDR1 LNHNV and CDR2 YYDKDF (reference sequence). The CDR3 coding sequence is TGTGCCACCAGCAGAGATAAAAGGGCCCTTGAAGCTTTCTTT. Translation gives CATSRDKRALEAFF.

This chain uses TRBV6-1 with TRBJ2-7; D is perhaps TRBD1 (9 bases). Trimming took 8 bases from V and 6 from J, leaving 17 bases between them. Germline CDR1 MNHNS, CDR2 SASEGT. CDR3 length: 13 amino acids. CDR3 in amino acids: CASRGGQGFEQYF. The CDR3 DNA follows: TGTGCCAGCCGGGGGGGACAGGGCTTCGAGCAGTACTTC.

This rearrangement joins TRBV19 to TRBJ2-1, with 10 bases fitting TRBD1. In germline, CDR1 is LNHDA, CDR2 SQIVND (reference sequence). This CDR3 is 16 amino acids long. V shed 5 bases, J shed 7 bases, and the junction held 11 bases outside the gene matches. The CDR3 region has the DNA TGTGCCAGTAGTGGACGGGACAGGGGAGGGAAAAATGAGCAGTTCTTC. Translating gives CASSGRDRGGKNEQFF.

The J gene is TRBJ1-5, the V gene TRBV4-1; 7 bases fit TRBD1. V shed 5 bases and J 1 base; nucleotides not matched to a gene: 5. Germline V gene lookup returns CDR1 MGHRA and CDR2 YSYEKL. The CDR3 spans 15 residues. The CDR3 nucleotides are TGCGCCAGCAGCGACGACAGGGTGAGCAATCAGCCCCAGCATTTT. Translation: CASSDDRVSNQPQHF.

The chain carries TRBV7-2 and TRBJ1-3, with D unresolved. Germline CDR1 SGHTA, CDR2 FQGNSA. Trimming left V 0 bases short and J 5 bases short, with 5 bases between. CDR3 size: 13 residues. The CDR3 nucleotides are TGTGCCAGCAGCTTAGCGCTCCGAAACACCATATATTTT. It specifies CASSLALRNTIYF.

The V and J genes are TRBV4-3 and TRBJ2-1, with D uncertain. The V gene's germline CDR1 is LGHNA and CDR2 YSLEER. V was pared by 3 bases and J by 7 bases, with 13 bases between. CDR3 length equals 14 residues. CDR3 nucleotides: TGCGCCAGCAGCCAGGATCCCCTGGGGAATGAGCAGTTCTTC. It specifies CASSQDPLGNEQFF.

The rearrangement joins TRBV5-4 to TRBJ2-7, with 10 bases fitting TRBD2. The CDR3 is 16 residues long. Germline CDR1 reads SGHNT; CDR2 reads YYREEE (reference sequence). V trimming: 3 bases; J trimming: 4 bases; junction bases outside the gene matches: 10. CDR3 amino acids: CASSSAFGTSEYEQYF. DNA of the CDR3: TGTGCCAGCAGCTCGGCGTTTGGGACTAGCGAGTACGAGCAGTACTTC.

The chain combines TRBV28 with TRBJ2-1, with D perhaps TRBD1 or TRBD2 (6 bases each). CDR3 length equals 17 residues. Per the germline V gene, CDR1 is MDHEN and CDR2 is SYDVKM. V dropped 9 bases and J dropped 0 bases, with 21 bases sitting between them. CDR3: CASSWGALFDSYNEQFF. The CDR3 region has the DNA TGTGCCAGTTCTTGGGGGGCCCTCTTCGACTCCTACAATGAGCAGTTCTTC.

The chain combines TRBV5-4 with TRBJ1-1; 8 bases are shared with TRBD1. J gave up 5 bases and V 1 base, and 7 bases lay outside the gene matches. CDR1 is SGHNT, CDR2 YYREEE, per germline (reference sequence). The CDR3 runs 15 residues. CDR3 residues: CASSLPGGANTEAFF. Here the CDR3 DNA reads TGTGCCAGCAGCTTGCCAGGGGGCGCAAATACTGAAGCTTTCTTT.

This rearrangement joins TRBV10-2 to TRBJ1-2; TRBD1 aligns across 11 bases. The CDR3 totals 16 residues. Germline values: CDR1 WSHSY, CDR2 SAAADI. Trimming removed 5 bases from V and 4 bases from J; junction bases left unmatched: 9. CDR3: CASSQGQGADGYGYTF. CDR3 in DNA: TGCGCCAGCAGTCAAGGACAGGGGGCAGATGGCTATGGCTACACCTTC.

V gene TRBV6-5 combines with J gene TRBJ1-6, with 7 bases lining up with TRBD1. CDR3 size: 16 residues. Germline V CDR1 and CDR2: MNHEY, SVGAGI. J lost 9 bases, V lost 4 bases, and 12 bases had no gene match. CDR3 sequence: CASSLHDGTEVSPLHF. As DNA, the CDR3 is TGTGCCAGCAGTTTGCACGACGGGACAGAGGTTTCACCCCTCCACTTT.

This clone occurred once. This rearrangement joins TRBV11-2 to TRBJ1-5, with D perhaps matching TRBD1 (6 bases). The germline V and J ends were trimmed by 4 bases and 0 bases, with 10 bases remaining between them. The CDR3 is 15 amino acids. Per germline, CDR1 SGHAT and CDR2 FQNNGV. DNA of the CDR3: TGTGCCAGCAGCTCGGACAGTTCTAGCAATCAGCCCCAGCATTTT. This encodes CASSSDSSSNQPQHF.

The CDR3 loop reads CASSSPTTKTGTGTEAFF. The CDR3 nucleotides are TGTGCCAGCAGCTCCCCGACCACTAAGACAGGCACGGGCACTGAAGCTTTCTTT. The rearrangement uses TRBV7-9 and TRBJ1-1; the D gene is possibly TRBD1 (6 bases). The CDR3 runs to 18 residues. V was pared by 4 bases and J by 4 bases, with 25 bases between. Germline CDR1 and CDR2: SEHNR and FQNEAQ (reference sequence).

The chain carries TRBV6-5 and TRBJ1-4; no definite D call. CDR1 MNHEY and CDR2 SVGAGI come from the germline V gene. V dropped 6 bases and J dropped 1 base, with 9 bases sitting between them. The CDR3 totals 14 residues. CDR3 sequence (DNA): TGTGCCAGCAGGCCAGTGATAACTAATGAAAAACTGTTTTTT. It specifies CASRPVITNEKLFF.

The J gene is TRBJ1-2, the V gene TRBV9; TRBD1 is a possible D gene (5 bases). This CDR3 spans 17 amino acids. Trimming took off 4 bases at V and 2 bases at J, with 21 bases between the two ends. Germline V gene data show CDR1 as SGDLS and CDR2 as YYNGEE. CDR3 in amino acids: CASSPVRGGQGNYGYTF. The CDR3 DNA is TGTGCCAGCAGCCCGGTACGGGGAGGACAAGGGAACTATGGCTACACCTTC.

This chain uses TRBV11-2 with TRBJ2-3; D is undetermined. Germline V lookup: CDR1 SGHAT, CDR2 FQNNGV. The ends were cut back, 5 bases at V and 6 bases at J, with 15 bases in the middle. The CDR3 is made up of 14 amino acids. CDR3 residues: CASSPGPSRDTQYF. In DNA form, the CDR3 reads TGTGCCAGCAGCCCGGGCCCGTCTCGGGATACGCAGTATTTT.

The V gene is TRBV6-8, the J gene TRBJ1-5; TRBD1 aligns across 8 bases. Germline CDR1 is MNHGY and CDR2 is SAAAGT. J gave up 6 bases and V 2 bases, and 18 bases lay outside the gene matches. This CDR3 has 19 amino acids. CDR3 amino acids: CASSYTTPWTGLKSQPQHF. The CDR3 region has the DNA TGTGCCAGCAGTTACACGACCCCCTGGACAGGGCTAAAGAGTCAGCCCCAGCATTTT.

The genes are TRBV6-4 and TRBJ1-5, with unresolved D. The germline V gene has CDR1 MRHNA and CDR2 SNTAGT. V was trimmed by 3 bases and J by 5 bases, leaving 8 bases between them. The CDR3 covers 13 residues. The CDR3 spells CASSESSYQPQHF. The CDR3 DNA sequence: TGTGCCAGCAGTGAAAGCAGCTATCAGCCCCAGCATTTT.

J is TRBJ1-3 and V is TRBV9; D is perhaps TRBD1 (6 bases). Germline V gene lookup returns CDR1 SGDLS and CDR2 YYNGEE. V lost 3 bases and J lost 4, with 11 bases in between. There are 14 residues in the CDR3. CDR3 loop: CASSAGGLGNTIYF. CDR3 DNA: TGTGCCAGCAGCGCTGGGGGCCTCGGAAACACCATATATTTT. Looking up the rest from reference TRBV9 and TRBJ1-3 gives the full variable domain: DSGVTQTPKHLITATGQRVTLRCSPRSGDLSVYWYQQSLDQGLQFLIQYYNGEERAKGNILERFSAQQFPDLHSELNLSSLELGDSALYFCASSAGGLGNTIYFGEGSWLTVV.